This is a list of T cell receptor beta chains from one sample in a study of shared clonotypes between healthy human individuals. Assay: immunoSEQ multiplex PCR; the TCRdb copy retains only in-frame clones and omits some. Of around 2.1 million clones listed, 85% to 95% are singletons. Sequencing was carried out using naive CD8+ T cells from PBMCs. These receptors came from a man in his late teens or twenties in good health. Some clones in this sample may be carry-over from other donors' samples. CDR3s include the opening cysteine and the closing phenylalanine or tryptophan. The order of the fields is clone size, V gene, J gene, D gene, CDR3 protein, CDR3 DNA. The D gene is left open where the match is weak. Some rows have no size entry. The others give once, few or many, or a class for an expanded clone.

clone_size: -
v_call: TRBV27
j_call: TRBJ2-7
d_call: TRBD1
cdr3_aa: CASSLGQGMGSYEQYF
cdr3_nt: TGTGCCAGCAGTTTGGGACAGGGGATGGGGTCCTACGAGCAGTACTTC

clone_size: -
v_call: TRBV5-5
j_call: TRBJ1-5
d_call: -
cdr3_aa: CASSLWGGPSNQPQHF
cdr3_nt: TGTGCCAGCAGCTTGTGGGGGGGTCCCAGCAATCAGCCCCAGCATTTT

clone_size: -
v_call: TRBV19
j_call: TRBJ2-1
d_call: TRBD2
cdr3_aa: CASSFGRNSYNEQFF
cdr3_nt: TGTGCCAGTAGTTTCGGGAGGAACTCCTACAATGAGCAGTTCTTC

clone_size: -
v_call: TRBV30
j_call: TRBJ1-1
d_call: TRBD1
cdr3_aa: CAWWTGGETFF
cdr3_nt: TGTGCCTGGTGGACAGGGGGCGAAACTTTCTTT

clone_size: -
v_call: TRBV18
j_call: TRBJ2-3
d_call: TRBD2
cdr3_aa: CASSPPLGGRPAKGTDTQYF
cdr3_nt: TGTGCCAGCTCACCACCACTTGGCGGGAGGCCGGCGAAGGGCACAGATACGCAGTATTTT

clone_size: -
v_call: TRBV2
j_call: TRBJ2-7
d_call: TRBD1
cdr3_aa: CASSERDRGYEQYF
cdr3_nt: TGTGCCAGCAGTGAAAGGGACAGGGGCTACGAGCAGTACTTC

clone_size: -
v_call: TRBV15
j_call: TRBJ1-2
d_call: -
cdr3_aa: CATSRVSETEYGYTF
cdr3_nt: TGTGCCACCAGCAGAGTAAGCGAGACTGAATATGGCTACACCTTC

clone_size: -
v_call: TRBV28
j_call: TRBJ2-5
d_call: TRBD1
cdr3_aa: CASSRDRGPETQYF
cdr3_nt: TGTGCCAGCAGTCGTGACAGGGGGCCGGAGACCCAGTACTTC

clone_size: -
v_call: TRBV14
j_call: TRBJ2-3
d_call: -
cdr3_aa: CASSHGLWGDTQYF
cdr3_nt: TGTGCCAGCAGCCACGGCCTATGGGGAGATACGCAGTATTTT

clone_size: -
v_call: TRBV6-5
j_call: TRBJ2-2
d_call: -
cdr3_aa: CASSYWVNTGELFF
cdr3_nt: TGTGCCAGCAGTTACTGGGTAAACACCGGGGAGCTGTTTTTT

clone_size: -
v_call: TRBV4-1
j_call: TRBJ1-2
d_call: -
cdr3_aa: CASSPGTSRGGYYGYTF
cdr3_nt: TGCGCCAGCAGCCCTGGGACAAGCCGTGGGGGATACTATGGCTACACCTTC

clone_size: -
v_call: TRBV28
j_call: TRBJ2-5
d_call: -
cdr3_aa: CASSFGGQETQYF
cdr3_nt: TGTGCCAGCAGTTTCGGGGGTCAAGAGACCCAGTACTTC

clone_size: -
v_call: TRBV9
j_call: TRBJ2-5
d_call: -
cdr3_aa: CASSERSQEETQYF
cdr3_nt: TGTGCCAGCAGCGAAAGGTCTCAAGAAGAGACCCAGTACTTC

clone_size: -
v_call: TRBV5-5
j_call: TRBJ2-7
d_call: -
cdr3_aa: CASSLVTPVNEQYF
cdr3_nt: TGTGCCAGCAGCCTTGTGACGCCCGTAAACGAGCAGTACTTC

clone_size: -
v_call: TRBV9
j_call: TRBJ2-1
d_call: -
cdr3_aa: CASSSRHRAPQDEQFF
cdr3_nt: TGTGCCAGCAGCTCCCGTCACAGGGCCCCTCAAGATGAGCAGTTCTTC

clone_size: -
v_call: TRBV9
j_call: TRBJ2-3
d_call: TRBD2
cdr3_aa: CASSPGLAGITDTQYF
cdr3_nt: TGTGCCAGCAGCCCCGGACTAGCGGGGATCACAGATACGCAGTATTTT

clone_size: -
v_call: TRBV9
j_call: TRBJ2-1
d_call: TRBD2
cdr3_aa: CASSDLAGSYNEQFF
cdr3_nt: TGTGCCAGCAGCGACCTAGCGGGTTCCTACAATGAGCAGTTCTTC

clone_size: -
v_call: TRBV18
j_call: TRBJ1-2
d_call: TRBD1
cdr3_aa: CASVTGDGYTF
cdr3_nt: TGTGCCAGCGTGACAGGGGATGGCTACACCTTC

clone_size: -
v_call: TRBV12-5
j_call: TRBJ2-1
d_call: -
cdr3_aa: CASGEYGNEQFF
cdr3_nt: TGTGCTAGTGGCGAGTATGGCAATGAGCAGTTCTTC

clone_size: once
v_call: TRBV7-6
j_call: TRBJ2-1
d_call: -
cdr3_aa: CASSLAVRPGNEQFF
cdr3_nt: TGTGCCAGCAGCTTAGCGGTGAGGCCGGGGAATGAGCAGTTCTTC

clone_size: -
v_call: TRBV7-6
j_call: TRBJ2-7
d_call: TRBD2
cdr3_aa: CASSLVAGVSYEQYF
cdr3_nt: TGTGCCAGCAGCTTAGTAGCGGGAGTCTCCTACGAGCAGTACTTC

clone_size: -
v_call: TRBV27
j_call: TRBJ1-1
d_call: TRBD1
cdr3_aa: CASSLLPRQGVANTEAFF
cdr3_nt: TGTGCCAGCAGTTTACTACCGAGACAGGGGGTGGCGAACACTGAAGCTTTCTTT

clone_size: -
v_call: TRBV27
j_call: TRBJ2-7
d_call: -
cdr3_aa: CASSYGSWDEQYF
cdr3_nt: TGTGCCAGCAGTTACGGATCCTGGGACGAGCAGTACTTC

clone_size: -
v_call: TRBV5-6
j_call: TRBJ2-7
d_call: -
cdr3_aa: CASSPYWTVYEQYF
cdr3_nt: TGTGCCAGCAGCCCCTACTGGACAGTCTACGAGCAGTACTTC

clone_size: -
v_call: TRBV28
j_call: TRBJ1-2
d_call: TRBD1
cdr3_aa: CASDGTGYYGYTF
cdr3_nt: TGTGCCAGCGACGGGACAGGGTACTATGGCTACACCTTC

clone_size: few
v_call: TRBV16
j_call: TRBJ1-4
d_call: TRBD1
cdr3_aa: CASSLLLDRGREKLFF
cdr3_nt: TGTGCCAGCAGCCTATTACTGGACAGGGGGCGCGAAAAACTGTTTTTT

clone_size: -
v_call: TRBV5-1
j_call: TRBJ1-6
d_call: -
cdr3_aa: CASSLGTVDSPLHF
cdr3_nt: TGCGCCAGCAGCTTGGGGACGGTGGATTCACCCCTCCACTTT

clone_size: -
v_call: TRBV29-1
j_call: TRBJ2-7
d_call: -
cdr3_aa: CSVYSWYEQYF
cdr3_nt: TGCAGCGTTTATTCGTGGTACGAGCAGTACTTC

clone_size: once
v_call: TRBV27
j_call: TRBJ1-4
d_call: TRBD1
cdr3_aa: CASSSLQGAFEKLFF
cdr3_nt: TGTGCCAGCAGTTCGCTGCAGGGGGCTTTCGAAAAACTGTTTTTT